This T cell receptor beta chain was retrieved from a study of cytomegalovirus exposure and HLA in healthy donors. Study information: An analysis done earlier identified approximately 120 million unique TCR beta sequences from around 180 million T cells.

The ends were cut back, 4 bases at V and 4 bases at J, with 13 bases in the middle. Germline assignment: CDR1 SNHLY and CDR2 FYNNEI. The CDR3 contains 14 residues. The PCR had 60 Vbeta and 13 Jbeta primers. Libraries were prepared by immunoSEQ multiplex PCR; TCRdb keeps only in-frame clonotypes and omits some of them. The repertoire holds under 150,000 clones, with approximately 80% as singletons. General study points: Sequencing depth across donors, presence/absence analyses assumed, was roughly uniform.

In regard to this clone: The antigen is not known.

Each donor was healthy, and each was a bone marrow donor. The sequencing sample was made of PBMCs. The V call is TRBV2, the J call TRBJ1-2; D may be TRBD1 (5 bases). The TCR sequence derives from a man between 40 and 49 years old in good health and CMV-seropositive. The CDR3 DNA is TGTGCCAGCAGTGTCAGTCAGGGTGGCTATGGCTACACCTTC. This codes for CASSVSQGGYGYTF. Combining the CDR3 with reference TRBV2 and TRBJ1-2 gives the whole variable domain EPEVTQTPSHQVTQMGQEVILRCVPISNHLYFYWYRQILGQKVEFLVSFYNNEISEKSEIFDDQFSVERPDGSNFTLKIRSTKLEDSAMYFCASSVSQGGYGYTFGSGTRLTVV.